The clone carrying this T cell receptor (beta chain) was counted at least ten times. What it recognizes is unknown. Trimming stripped 5 bases from V and 0 bases from J, with 14 bases between. This CDR3 is 16 amino acids long. Per the germline V gene, CDR1 is SGHAT and CDR2 is FQNNGV. Unsorted libraries came from 2 million PBMCs stored at -80 °C. The cDNA came from 5'RACE, which used 10-nucleotide random UMIs. From the 5' RACE reads, TCRdb called clonotypes with MiXCR, one entry per CDR3 protein. Found here are around 61,000 distinct CDR3 sequences, 5.2% of them singletons; the top ten hold 5.6%. The data are from a study of neurological immune-mediated disorders. General study points: Sharing of CDR3 amino acid sequences among expanded clones across subjects was absent, suggesting private repertoires in all groups.

Material: PBMCs. This TCR derives from a human donor with multiple sclerosis. The donor label of this sample is uncertain. This rearrangement joins TRBV11-2 to TRBJ2-1; perhaps TRBD2 as D (6 bases). DNA for the CDR3: TGTGCCAGCAGCGTCCTGGGGCGGGGCTCCTACAATGAGCAGTTCTTC. It codes for CASSVLGRGSYNEQFF. Full variable domain (outside the CDR3, taken from reference TRBV11-2 and TRBJ2-1): EAGVAQSPRYKIIEKRQSVAFWCNPISGHATLYWYQQILGQGPKLLIQFQNNGVVDDSQLPKDRFSAERLKGVDSTLKIQPAKLEDSAVYLCASSVLGRGSYNEQFFGPGTRLTVL.